The 15 T cell receptor beta chains below come from one sample, sequenced in a study of T cells in Graves' hyperthyroidism and ophthalmopathy. Researchers took RNA transcripts and amplified the TCR beta CDR3 regions from them. The TCR CDR3 was amplified in a first-round RT-PCR using the HTBI primer set. TCRdb reprocessed the multiplex PCR reads with MiXCR, giving one entry per CDR3 protein. Found here are over 350,000 distinct CDR3 sequences, around 15% of them singletons; the top ten hold 13%. The sequencing sample was made of blood. The receptors shown here come from a man between 18 and 35 years old with Graves' ophthalmopathy.

At least ten counts were recorded for this clonotype. The gene calls are TRBV11-3 and TRBJ1-3; D call uncertain. The CDR3 spans 14 residues. V lost 1 base and J 0 bases, leaving 4 bases between the germline ends. Germline V gene data show CDR1 as SGHNT and CDR2 as YENEEA. The CDR3 loop is CASSLGTSGNTIYF. The DNA for the CDR3 is TGTGCCAGCAGCTTAGGGACCTCTGGAAACACCATATATTTT.

V is TRBV7-9 and J is TRBJ2-7; 14 bases align to TRBD2. The CDR3 extends over 16 amino acids. Germline V gene lookup returns CDR1 SEHNR and CDR2 FQNEAQ (reference sequence). V lost 6 bases, J lost 4 bases, and 8 bases stayed unmatched. The CDR3 sequence: CASSSPGLAGVYEQYF. The CDR3 nucleotides are TGTGCCAGCAGTTCCCCGGGACTAGCGGGAGTGTACGAGCAGTACTTC. The variable domain in full, with the rest retrieved from reference TRBV7-9 and TRBJ2-7, is DTGVSQNPRHKITKRGQNVTFRCDPISEHNRLYWYRQTLGQGPEFLTYFQNEAQLEKSRLLSDRFSAERPKGSFSTLEIQRTEQGDSAMYLCASSSPGLAGVYEQYFGPGTRLTVT.

At least ten counts were recorded for this clonotype. The chain has TRBV20-1 and TRBJ2-1; 8 bases line up with TRBD2. Germline loops: CDR1 DFQATT, CDR2 SNEGSKA (reference sequence). V dropped 3 bases and J dropped 6; count of bases not matched to a gene: 1. This CDR3 has 12 amino acids. The CDR3, as DNA: TGCAGTGCTAGCGGGGGGGCCAATGAGCAGTTCTTC. Translated, it gives CSASGGANEQFF.

This clonotype showed up many times. The chain combines TRBV7-9 with TRBJ2-5, with TRBD1 matching 8 bases. With 1 base clipped from V and 1 base from J, the junction kept 5 bases outside the gene matches. Germline CDR1 is SEHNR and CDR2 is FQNEAQ (reference sequence). This CDR3 spans 16 amino acids. CDR3 nucleotide sequence: TGTGCCAGCAGCTTAGTAACAGGGACAGGCCAAGAGACCCAGTACTTC. Translated, it gives CASSLVTGTGQETQYF.

The chain couples TRBV20-1 to TRBJ2-2; maybe TRBD1 (6 bases). Germline loops: CDR1 DFQATT, CDR2 SNEGSKA (reference sequence). V lost 3 bases, J lost 6 bases, and 17 bases lay in between. CDR3 length: 15 residues. For the CDR3, the DNA is TGCAGTGCTAGGACAGGAAATGTGGGGGCCGGGGAGCTGTTTTTT. Protein: CSARTGNVGAGELFF.

This clonotype was seen ten or more times. This chain uses TRBV12-3 or TRBV12-4 with TRBJ2-5, with D tentatively TRBD2 (6 bases). Between the trimmed V and J ends, which lost 1 base and 2 bases, there was a span of 20 bases. The CDR3 extends over 18 amino acids. CDR3 coding DNA: TGTGCCAGCAGTTTAGGCCTGGGGGGTGAGGGGTTTCAAGAGACCCAGTACTTC. Protein: CASSLGLGGEGFQETQYF.

This clonotype appeared many times. The chain combines TRBV4-1 with TRBJ2-3, with TRBD2 identical over 10 bases. Germline lookup yields CDR1 MGHRA and CDR2 YSYEKL. V dropped 4 bases and J dropped 3; count of bases not matched to a gene: 7. The CDR3 loop spans 16 amino acids. CDR3 protein: CASSPRLAGGTDTQYF. In nucleotides, the CDR3 is TGCGCCAGCAGCCCCCGATTAGCGGGAGGAACAGATACGCAGTATTTT.

This clonotype was seen many times. J is TRBJ1-2 and V is TRBV12-3 or TRBV12-4, with D maybe TRBD1 (6 bases). The CDR3 contains 15 residues. Trimming shortened V by 3 bases and J by 4 bases, and 15 bases separated the two germline ends. CDR3 region: CASSFFGGQGYGYTF. In DNA form, the CDR3 reads TGTGCCAGCAGTTTCTTTGGGGGGCAGGGCTATGGCTACACCTTC.

This chain connects TRBV25-1 to TRBJ1-1, with unresolved D. In germline, CDR1 is MGHDK, CDR2 SYGVNS. V dropped 7 bases and J dropped 5 bases, with 8 bases sitting between them. This CDR3 has 11 residues. CDR3 loop: CASILGTEAFF. CDR3 DNA sequence: TGTGCCAGCATCCTGGGTACTGAAGCTTTCTTT.

This clonotype was counted between two and nine times. In DNA, the CDR3 is TGTGCCAGCAGCGTACATAGCACCTACGAGCAGTACTTC. It encodes CASSVHSTYEQYF. The chain recombines TRBV9 with TRBJ2-7; D is undetermined. V was pared by 1 base and J by 2 bases, with 7 bases between. The CDR3 runs to 13 residues. Germline CDR1 SGDLS, CDR2 YYNGEE.

As regards this clonotype: A much larger clone lies a single base off, so this may be a read error. This rearrangement joins TRBV13 to TRBJ2-1, with 8 bases aligning to TRBD2. V shed 3 bases and J 6 bases; nucleotides not matched to a gene: 1. The germline V gene encodes CDR1 PRHDT and CDR2 FYEKMQ (reference sequence). This CDR3 is built from 13 residues. In nucleotides, the CDR3 is TGTGCCAGCAGCTTCACTAGCGGCAATGAGCAGTTCTTC. This gives the protein CASSFTSGNEQFF.

This clonotype was recorded at least ten times. This rearrangement joins TRBV6-1 to TRBJ2-3; no firm D call. The CDR3 length is 12 residues. Per germline, CDR1 MNHNS and CDR2 SASEGT. The V end lost 6 bases, the J end lost 8 bases, and 12 bases lay between the germline ends. CDR3 sequence: CASRSKPGTQYF. The CDR3 DNA is TGTGCCAGCAGGTCCAAACCGGGTACGCAGTATTTT.

This clonotype was detected a few times. The gene calls are TRBV7-2 and TRBJ2-5, with 10 bases identical to TRBD2. The germline V gene encodes CDR1 SGHTA and CDR2 FQGNSA. There are 17 residues in the CDR3. Losses at the gene ends were 8 bases for V and 0 bases for J; bases not matched to a gene: 12. The CDR3 sequence is CASGRTSGPYYQETQYF. Here the CDR3 DNA reads TGTGCCAGCGGGCGGACTAGCGGACCCTACTACCAAGAGACCCAGTACTTC.

This clonotype appeared many times. The chain employs TRBV13 and TRBJ2-1; D unclear. Germline V gene sequence: CDR1 PRHDT, CDR2 FYEKMQ (reference sequence). Trimming took 5 bases from V and 10 from J, leaving 15 bases between them. The CDR3 extends over 13 amino acids. The CDR3 is CASSRTPVPEQFF. CDR3 DNA sequence: TGTGCCAGCAGCCGAACACCGGTTCCCGAGCAGTTCTTC. The variable domain in full, with the rest retrieved from reference TRBV13 and TRBJ2-1, is AAGVIQSPRHLIKEKRETATLKCYPIPRHDTVYWYQQGPGQDPQFLISFYEKMQSDKGSIPDRFSAQQFSDYHSELNMSSLELGDSALYFCASSRTPVPEQFFGPGTRLTVL.

This clonotype has more than one count but fewer than ten. The chain couples TRBV15 to TRBJ2-5; the D gene is possibly TRBD2 (6 bases). The CDR3 loop spans 13 amino acids. V lost 8 bases and J lost 1, with 11 bases in between. Germline V gives CDR1 LNHNV, CDR2 YYDKDF (reference sequence). Here the CDR3 reads CATQRRGQETQYF. The CDR3 region has the DNA TGTGCCACCCAGCGGAGGGGCCAAGAGACCCAGTACTTC.